Sequencing of this T cell receptor beta chain was carried out in a study of cytomegalovirus exposure and HLA in healthy donors (dated by TCRdb to between 2016 and 2019). A note on the overall study: According to an earlier analysis of a few hundred of the donors, some 180 million T cells yielded 95 million to 140 million unique TCR beta sequences and roughly 280 Gb of sequence data. An early release covering 500 to 750 HLA-typed donors comprised about 300 gigabases of sequencing data and tens of millions of unique TCR sequences. Of the 350 to 400 genotyped donors, 81% fell in the genetic ancestry cluster associated with self-reported Caucasian donors. The study aimed to test whether signatures of past pathogen exposure could be identified by cataloging public T cell receptors. The study used immunosequencing to profile the T cell repertoires of approximately 640 subjects and linked those repertoires to cytomegalovirus serostatus. In addition to the first cohort of around 670 subjects, a separate validation cohort of 120 different subjects was used. To predict cytomegalovirus infection status, the study combined high-throughput TCR immunosequencing, statistical association of individual TCRs with disease status, and machine learning. A later analysis re-analyzed previously published TCR beta repertoires from approximately 700 donors and added high-resolution HLA genotyping to study TCR occurrence patterns. In the later analysis, no new phenotypic data were used to find candidate immune exposures; instead, reliance was placed on TCR beta sequences and their occurrence across donors. An earlier analysis of approximately 630 of the donors applied high-throughput TCR beta sequencing to assess whether each TCR beta V gene segment acted as functional or pseudogenic. Donor age, sex, ethnicity and CMV serostatus were collected together with the repertoire data. Genome-wide SNP genotypes for about three fifths of the roughly 670 donors were used in a later genetic analysis, which treated that subset as a discovery cohort. All discovery cohort repertoires had been generated on a single sequencing platform. HLA typing covered class I and class II loci at four-digit resolution. The number of typed donors differed by locus: roughly 620-630 for A, B, C, DRB1 and DQB1; about 520 for DQA1; 606 for DPA1; and roughly 450 for DPB1. A few DR-DQ haplotypes were handled as single units for association and clustering because linkage in the cohort was strong. Among about 360 genotyped donors of the cohort, an average of around 240,000 unique TCR beta nucleotide sequences were sequenced per donor, around 20% of them non-productive. Study-level results and caveats: Most CMV-associated TCR beta chains appeared to be HLA-restricted in a later analysis, and the HLA associations seemed to be driven largely by CMV exposure. In the study, 150 to 200 TCR beta chains were listed as associated with cytomegalovirus. In a later genetic analysis, fewer N-insertions in productive TCRs were reported among donors in an Asian-associated ancestry cluster than the approximately 710-donor mean. When HLA alleles, especially DR and DQ, strongly co-occurred, TCR associations were difficult to assign to individual alleles. A few of the identified cytomegalovirus-associated TCR beta chains were confirmed in vitro to be specific for cytomegalovirus antigens. The authors suggested that the approach could potentially be extended to other disease states and immunological phenotypes. Roughly uniform sequencing depth across donors was assumed in presence/absence analyses, although this assumption may not hold. In a later analysis, some 18,000 TCR beta sequences were associated with specific HLA alleles at a false discovery rate of 0.05. According to a later analysis, TCR association rates differed among HLA loci, with DRB1 alleles showing the most associated TCRs and HLA-C alleles showing the fewest. The earlier analysis of 587 of the donors excluded roughly 17 rarely observed V segments, including chromosome 9 orphons, because counts were too low. Correlated functional status among segregating V segments might reflect linkage disequilibrium, but an unknown experimental factor could not be ruled out. In a later analysis, HLA-associated TCR beta chains were found to be more clonally expanded and to have lower generation probabilities than equally common non-associated chains. Because some donors lacked HLA typing at each locus, the association tests relied only on the typed subset. The classifier was reported to diagnose cytomegalovirus status with high specificity and sensitivity in both the original cohort and the validation cohort. In an earlier analysis of about 600 of the donors, most TCR beta V segments appeared in productive rearrangements about 87% or about 30% of the time, broadly matching IMGT annotations. A further reported finding was that TCR beta sequences accurately predicted the HLA-A and HLA-B alleles for most subjects in the first cohort. Most TCR sequences were seen in very few donors, while some public TCRs were found in many individuals. CMV serostatus was the only immune exposure information available for the cohort. The cohort was sequenced for TCR beta chains only, and without alpha or paired-chain data the features that could be detected were limited. An association between a missense DCLRE1C variant and V-gene and J-gene trimming of TCR beta chains was found in a later genetic analysis and replicated in an independent cohort. A group of highly shared sequence variants was considered likely to be a technical artifact of the sequencing pipeline. Some IMGT-functional V segments, including TRBV6-2 and TRBV6-3, could not be told apart with the 87-base-pair reads, so those segments were excluded. In a later analysis, several top co-occurrence clusters were reported to appear linked to parvovirus B19, influenza, CMV and Epstein-Barr virus.

From its cysteine to its phenylalanine, the CDR3 spans 14 amino acids. Only the CDR3 portion is preserved as DNA: 42 bases, with reading frame beginning at the first base. CDR1 and CDR2 were assigned from the germline V gene as SGHRS and YFSETQ. V loses 4 bases of germline sequence and J loses 2 bases, and the interval between the two ends is 12 bases. With regard to this clone: Its antigen has not been determined. Within one base of it there is no much larger clone, and no base qualities were kept.

The protocol used for the library was the immunoSEQ multiplex PCR assay. For the multiplex PCR, a mixture combining 60 forward primers for TCR Vbeta segments and 13 reverse primers for TCR Jbeta segments was used. A multiplex PCR assay on genomic DNA amplified the CDR3 region of rearranged TCR beta genes. Amplified TCR beta libraries were sequenced as 87-base-pair reads on the Illumina HiSeq System. The authors' pipeline ran thus. Across the 700 or so repertoires, a later analysis counted approximately 75 million unique TCR beta chains, roughly 11 million of which were shared by at least two donors. Raw reads were error-corrected and collapsed into unique sequences with a nearest-neighbor algorithm that merged closely related sequences to remove PCR and sequencing errors. To assign V, D and J gene segments, CDR3 sequences were aligned to IMGT reference sequences. For a sequence to be retained, a match of at least six nucleotides was required to both a V gene segment and a J gene segment. A rearrangement counted as productive if the CDR3 had no stop codons and remained in frame with V and J, and every other rearrangement counted as non-productive. CDR3 was defined by IMGT convention, running from the second conserved V-encoded cysteine to the conserved J-encoded phenylalanine. The earlier analysis of some 580 of the donors excluded any sequence lacking an unambiguous match to a single V gene segment. In an earlier analysis of 450 to 750 of the donors, a V segment was called functional when productive rearrangements were above 56.7%, and segregating when the standard deviation between donors exceeded 5%. A statistical classification framework was built to diagnose cytomegalovirus status from the catalog of TCR beta chain sequences. In a later analysis, TCR nucleotide sequences were compared against IMGT/GENE-DB human TR gene sequences so that V and J genes could be assigned. The TCRdist pipeline was used in a later analysis to assign CDR3 sequences and most-parsimonious VDJ recombination scenarios. A later analysis defined each TCR beta chain by its CDR3 amino acid sequence plus V-gene family, and excluded reads lacking a unique V-gene family. A later analysis removed several hundred highly shared, low-generation-probability nucleotide sequences to deal with suspected cross-contamination and a sequencing artifact. In a later analysis, a clonal expansion index for each public chain was calculated from normalized within-repertoire ranks of inferred template counts. Generation probabilities in a later analysis came from a VDJ recombination model fitted to out-of-frame rearrangements, and those results were checked against IGoR. In a later analysis, hypergeometric tests were used to score TCR-TCR, TCR-HLA and TCR-CMV co-occurrence, with a repertoire-size bias correction applied to TCR pairs. False discovery rates were estimated in a later analysis by permuting HLA or CMV assignments 20 times. In a later analysis, co-occurring TCRs were grouped using DBSCAN, and TCRdist sequence similarity was added for clustering within HLA-allele-positive subsets. For co-occurrence clustering, repertoires with fewer than 30,000 or more than 120,000 public chains were excluded, along with a handful of repertoires with anomalous nucleotide sharing. In TCRdb, the immuneACCESS table is reduced to in-frame sequences with V and J assigned. These tables do not hold every clone; where another copy was compared, an unresolved V gene accounts for under half, and the others remain unexplained. V, J and clone size were drawn from that table, and D and trimming were deduced from the DNA. Recorded for this sample are tens of thousands of clones; about three quarters of them occurred a single time. Clones ranked in the top ten supply approximately 4.5% of the sample.

The cohort was made up of around 720 healthy bone marrow donors. At the time of sampling, every cohort member was nominally healthy, though immune exposures that went unrecorded were likely present. The donor tested CMV seronegative, placing the donor among the 352 seronegative members of the cohort. A peripheral blood sample was collected from each donor, and TCR beta sequencing was performed on peripheral blood mononuclear cells. Genomic DNA was extracted from the blood cell samples with the Qiagen DNeasy Blood Extraction Kit. Source material: PBMCs. The TCR sequence derives from a man between 40 and 49 years old in good health and CMV-seronegative. The chain is assembled from TRBV5-1 and TRBJ1-2, with TRBD1 perhaps the D gene, on 5 matching bases. The CDR3 corresponds to CASSGLRGNYGYTF. The nucleotide sequence is given as TGCGCCAGCAGCGGATTGCGGGGGAACTATGGCTACACCTTC.